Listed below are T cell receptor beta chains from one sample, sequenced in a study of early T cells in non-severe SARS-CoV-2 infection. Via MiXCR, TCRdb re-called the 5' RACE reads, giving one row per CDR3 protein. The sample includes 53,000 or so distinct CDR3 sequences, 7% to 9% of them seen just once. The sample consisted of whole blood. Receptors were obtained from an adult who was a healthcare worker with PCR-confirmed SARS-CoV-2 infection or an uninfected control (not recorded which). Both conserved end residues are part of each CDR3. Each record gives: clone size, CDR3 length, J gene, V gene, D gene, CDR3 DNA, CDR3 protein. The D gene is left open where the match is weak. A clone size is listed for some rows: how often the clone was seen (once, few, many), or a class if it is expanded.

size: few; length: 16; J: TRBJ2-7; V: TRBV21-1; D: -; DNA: TGTGCCAGCAGCAAAGCGGGGCCGGTAGGGGTCTACGAGCAGTACTTC; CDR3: CASSKAGPVGVYEQYF
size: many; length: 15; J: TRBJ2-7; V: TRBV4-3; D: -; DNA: TGCGCCAGCAGCCAAGACAGGACTGTCTCCTACGAGCAGTACTTC; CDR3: CASSQDRTVSYEQYF
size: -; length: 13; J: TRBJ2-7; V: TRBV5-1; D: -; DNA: TGCGCCGGCAGCTCTAGCGTATTCTACGAGCAGTACTTC; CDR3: CAGSSSVFYEQYF
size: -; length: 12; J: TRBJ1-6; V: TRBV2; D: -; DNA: TGTGCCAGCACGGGAGGGAGTTCACCCCTCCACTTT; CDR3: CASTGGSSPLHF
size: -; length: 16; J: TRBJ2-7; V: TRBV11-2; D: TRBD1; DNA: TGTGCCAGCAGCCCCGGGGACAGGGGGGTATCCTACGAGCAGTACTTC; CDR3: CASSPGDRGVSYEQYF
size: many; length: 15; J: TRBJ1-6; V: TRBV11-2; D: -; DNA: TGTGCCAGCAGCCAAGAGGAATCCTATAATTCACCCCTCCACTTT; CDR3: CASSQEESYNSPLHF
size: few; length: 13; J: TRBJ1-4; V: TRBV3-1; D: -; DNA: TGTGCCAGCAGCCAAAGGGGGGTTGGGGAACTGTTTTTT; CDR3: CASSQRGVGELFF
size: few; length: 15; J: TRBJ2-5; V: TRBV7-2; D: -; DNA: TGTGCCAGCAGCTTAGAGGCAGGGAATTATGAGACCCAGTACTTC; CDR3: CASSLEAGNYETQYF
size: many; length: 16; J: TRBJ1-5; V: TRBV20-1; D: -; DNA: TGCAGTGCTAGAGATAATCGGGGTTATAGCAATCAGCCCCAGCATTTT; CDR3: CSARDNRGYSNQPQHF
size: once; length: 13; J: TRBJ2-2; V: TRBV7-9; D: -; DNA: TGTGCCAGCAGCTCGGGGAGCACCGGGGAGCTGTTTTTT; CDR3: CASSSGSTGELFF
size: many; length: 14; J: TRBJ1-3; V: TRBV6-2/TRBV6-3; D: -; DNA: TGTGCCAGCAGTTCCGGAAGCTCTGGAAACACCATATATTTT; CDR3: CASSSGSSGNTIYF
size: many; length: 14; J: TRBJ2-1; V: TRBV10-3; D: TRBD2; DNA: TGTGCCATCAGTGACAGGACTAGCTACAATGAGCAGTTCTTC; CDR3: CAISDRTSYNEQFF
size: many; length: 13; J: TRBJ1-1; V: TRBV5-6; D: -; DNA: TGTGCCAGCAGCAACTTCGGGAACACTGAAGCTTTCTTT; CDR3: CASSNFGNTEAFF
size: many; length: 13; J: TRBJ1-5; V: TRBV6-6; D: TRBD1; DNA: TGTGCCAGCAGTGACAGGGGGAATCAGCCCCAGCATTTT; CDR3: CASSDRGNQPQHF
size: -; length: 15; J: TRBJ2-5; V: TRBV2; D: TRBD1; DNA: TGTGCCAGCAGTCGACAGGGGATGCGCCAAGAGACCCAGTACTTC; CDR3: CASSRQGMRQETQYF
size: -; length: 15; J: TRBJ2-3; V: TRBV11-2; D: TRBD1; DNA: TGTGCCAGCAGCCTGGACAGGGGGCCAACAGATACGCAGTATTTT; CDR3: CASSLDRGPTDTQYF
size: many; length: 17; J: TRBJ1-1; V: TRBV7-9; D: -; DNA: TGTGCCAGCAGCCCAGACAGAATCCTCTCCCTTAACACTGAAGCTTTCTTT; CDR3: CASSPDRILSLNTEAFF
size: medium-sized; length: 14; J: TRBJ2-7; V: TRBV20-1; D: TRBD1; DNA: TGCAGTGCTAGAACCCCACAGGGGATCTACGAGCAGTACTTC; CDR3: CSARTPQGIYEQYF
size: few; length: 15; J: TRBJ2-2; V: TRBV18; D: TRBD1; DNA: TGTGCCAGCTCACGACAACCGACAGGGACCGGGGAGCTGTTTTTT; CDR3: CASSRQPTGTGELFF
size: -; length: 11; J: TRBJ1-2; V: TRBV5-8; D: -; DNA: TGTGCCAGCAGCTTTGTGGATGGCTACACCTTC; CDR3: CASSFVDGYTF
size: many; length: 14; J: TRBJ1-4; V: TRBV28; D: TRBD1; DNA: TGTGCCAGCAGTTTGGACAGGGTTAATAGAAAACTGTTTTTT; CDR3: CASSLDRVNRKLFF
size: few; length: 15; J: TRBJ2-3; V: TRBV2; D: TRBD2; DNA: TGTGCCAGCAGTGAACTCGCGGGGGGGCTGTTAACGCAGTATTTT; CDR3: CASSELAGGLLTQYF
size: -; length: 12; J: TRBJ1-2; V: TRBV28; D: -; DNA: TGTGCCAGCAGTTTATTGCGGGAGAGCTACACCTTC; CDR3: CASSLLRESYTF
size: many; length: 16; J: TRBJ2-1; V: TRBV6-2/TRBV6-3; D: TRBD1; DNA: TGTGCCAGCGGCAGGGGGCAACCAGGCTCCTACAATGAGCAGTTCTTC; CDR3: CASGRGQPGSYNEQFF
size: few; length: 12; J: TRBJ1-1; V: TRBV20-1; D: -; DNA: TGCAGTGCTAGGAACCCAGACACTGAAGCTTTCTTT; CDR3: CSARNPDTEAFF
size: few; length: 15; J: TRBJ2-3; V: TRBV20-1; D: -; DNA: TGCAGTGCTAGAGATCTTGGGTCCAGCACAGATACGCAGTATTTT; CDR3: CSARDLGSSTDTQYF
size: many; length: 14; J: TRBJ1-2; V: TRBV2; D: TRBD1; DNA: TGTGCCAGCAGGGGACAGGGGTCGAACTATGGCTACACCTTC; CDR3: CASRGQGSNYGYTF
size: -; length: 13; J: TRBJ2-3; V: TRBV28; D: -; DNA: TGTGCCAGCGGCCAGCTATACACAGATACGCAGTATTTT; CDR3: CASGQLYTDTQYF
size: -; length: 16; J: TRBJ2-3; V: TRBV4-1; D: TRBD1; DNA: TGCGCCAGCAGCCTTAACAGGGGGCTTCCCACAGATACGCAGTATTTT; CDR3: CASSLNRGLPTDTQYF
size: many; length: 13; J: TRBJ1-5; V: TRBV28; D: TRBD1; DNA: TGTGCCAGCCGGGACAGCTTCAATCAGCCCCAGCATTTT; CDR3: CASRDSFNQPQHF
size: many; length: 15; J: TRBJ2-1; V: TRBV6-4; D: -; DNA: TGTGCCAGCAGAGCTGAACAGGGCTCCTACAATGAGCAGTTCTTC; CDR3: CASRAEQGSYNEQFF
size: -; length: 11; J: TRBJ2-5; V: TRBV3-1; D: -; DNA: TGTGCCAGCAGCCAACTGGAGACCCAGTACTTC; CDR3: CASSQLETQYF
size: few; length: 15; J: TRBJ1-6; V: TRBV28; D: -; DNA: TGTGCCAGCAGTTTCACTTACTCCTATAATTCACCCCTCCACTTT; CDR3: CASSFTYSYNSPLHF
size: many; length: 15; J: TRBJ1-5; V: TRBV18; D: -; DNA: TGTGCCAGCTCCCCGTCGCGGGGCAAGAATCAGCCCCAGCATTTT; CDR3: CASSPSRGKNQPQHF
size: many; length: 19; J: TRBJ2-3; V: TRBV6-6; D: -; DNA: TGTGCCAGCAGCCGCCCAGGACAGAGAAGGAGTTCTAGCACAGATACGCAGTATTTT; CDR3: CASSRPGQRRSSSTDTQYF
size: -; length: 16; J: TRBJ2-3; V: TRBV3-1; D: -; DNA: TGTGCCAGCAGCCAAAGAACCCCTCGAAGCACAGATACGCAGTATTTT; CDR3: CASSQRTPRSTDTQYF
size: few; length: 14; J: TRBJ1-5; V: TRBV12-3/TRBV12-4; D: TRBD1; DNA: TGTGCCAGCAGTACACAGGGGGGCAATCAGCCCCAGCATTTT; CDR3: CASSTQGGNQPQHF
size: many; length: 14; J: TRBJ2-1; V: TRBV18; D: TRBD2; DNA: TGTGCCAGCTCACCAAGCGGGGGGTACAATGAGCAGTTCTTC; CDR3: CASSPSGGYNEQFF
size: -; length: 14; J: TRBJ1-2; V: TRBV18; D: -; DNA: TGTGCCAGCTCTCCTGGGGAATTGGGCTATGGCTACACCTTC; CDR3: CASSPGELGYGYTF
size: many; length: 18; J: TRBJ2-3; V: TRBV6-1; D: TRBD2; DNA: TGTGCCAGCAGTGTCACCGGGACTAGCGGGGGTAGAACAGATACGCAGTATTTT; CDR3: CASSVTGTSGGRTDTQYF
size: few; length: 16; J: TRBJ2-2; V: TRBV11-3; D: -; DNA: TGTGCCAGCGCCCGCGGAGACGGTGAAAACACCGGGGAGCTGTTTTTT; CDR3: CASARGDGENTGELFF
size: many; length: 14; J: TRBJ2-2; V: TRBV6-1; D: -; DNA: TGTGCCAGCAGTGAGAACAGACATTCCGGGGAGCTGTTTTTT; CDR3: CASSENRHSGELFF
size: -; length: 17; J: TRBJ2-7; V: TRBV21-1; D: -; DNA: TGTGCCAGCAGCAAATGGGCAGGACTGGACAGTTCCTACGAGCAGTACTTC; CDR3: CASSKWAGLDSSYEQYF
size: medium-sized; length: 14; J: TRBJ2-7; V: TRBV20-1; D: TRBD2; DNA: TGCAGTGCTAGGCTAGCGGGGGGTATCTACGAGCAGTACTTC; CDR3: CSARLAGGIYEQYF
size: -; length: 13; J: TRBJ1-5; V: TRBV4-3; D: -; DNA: TGCGCCAGCAGCCAGGTGCCGGGCCAGCCCCAGCATTTT; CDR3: CASSQVPGQPQHF